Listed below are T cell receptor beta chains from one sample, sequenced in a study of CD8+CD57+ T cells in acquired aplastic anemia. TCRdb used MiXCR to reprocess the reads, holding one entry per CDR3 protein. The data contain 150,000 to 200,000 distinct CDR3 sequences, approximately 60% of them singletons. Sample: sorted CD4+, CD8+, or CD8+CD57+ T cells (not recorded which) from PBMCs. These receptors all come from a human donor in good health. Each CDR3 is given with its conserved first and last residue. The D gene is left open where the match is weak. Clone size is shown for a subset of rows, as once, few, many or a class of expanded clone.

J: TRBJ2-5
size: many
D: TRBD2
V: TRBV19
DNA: TGTGCCAGTAGTCCCCTCCTAGCCAGTGGACTAGACCACTGGAAGACCCAGTACTTC
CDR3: CASSPLLASGLDHWKTQYF

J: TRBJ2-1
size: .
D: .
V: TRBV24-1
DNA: TGTGCCACCAGTGAAGGCAGAGGGAATGGCGAGCAGTTCTTC
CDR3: CATSEGRGNGEQFF

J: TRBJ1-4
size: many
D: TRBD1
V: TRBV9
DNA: TGTGCCAGCAGCGCGGAGACCGGGACAGGGTACAGTGAAAAACTGTTTTTT
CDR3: CASSAETGTGYSEKLFF

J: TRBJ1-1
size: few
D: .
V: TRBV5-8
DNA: TGTGCCAGCAGCTACGGAACGGTGAGCACTGAAGCTTTCTTT
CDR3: CASSYGTVSTEAFF

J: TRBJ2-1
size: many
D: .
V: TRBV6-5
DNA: TGTGCCAGCAAACTCCGGGACTTGTTCAATGAGCAGTTCTTC
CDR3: CASKLRDLFNEQFF

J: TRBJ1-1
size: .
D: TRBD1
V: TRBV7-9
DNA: TGTGCCAGCAGCTCCCGCTCAGGGGGCAGGAACACTGAAGCTTTCTTT
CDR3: CASSSRSGGRNTEAFF

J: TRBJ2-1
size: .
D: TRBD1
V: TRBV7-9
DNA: TGTGCCAGCAGCCCCGGGACAGGGGGCGCGTACAATGAGCAGTTCTTC
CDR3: CASSPGTGGAYNEQFF

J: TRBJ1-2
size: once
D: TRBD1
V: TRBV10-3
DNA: TGTGCCATCAGTGAAACCGGGACAGGGTCCGGCTACACCTTC
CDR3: CAISETGTGSGYTF

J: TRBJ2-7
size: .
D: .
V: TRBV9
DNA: TGTGCCAGCAGCGTAGTTTCGGGTGGATACGAGCAGTACTTC
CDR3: CASSVVSGGYEQYF

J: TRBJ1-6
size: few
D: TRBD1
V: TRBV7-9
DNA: TGTGCCAGCAGCTTAACAGGGGTTGAGGATTCACCCCTCCACTTT
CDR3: CASSLTGVEDSPLHF